A single sample is the source of the 21 T cell receptor beta chains below, sequenced in a study of CXCR3-negative and CXCR3-positive naive CD8 T cells. These TCRs are of unknown antigen specificity. General study findings and limits: Greater hydrophobicity was found in TRB CDR3s of CXCR3-positive naive cells than of CXCR3-negative naive cells.

Via 5' RACE with UMI labels, TRB cDNA libraries were prepared. TCRdb re-called the 5' RACE reads; every CDR3 protein appears as one record, without DNA. This sample contains approximately 89,000 distinct CDR3 sequences. The material sequenced was naive CXCR3+ CD8+ T cells from blood. As to subset: CD45RO-CCR7+CD27+CD95- naive CD8+ T cells expressing CXCR3 (TNR3+). These receptor sequences come from a human donor in good health. Some clones in this sample may be carry-over from other donors' samples.

The chain couples TRBV4-1 to TRBJ2-7. Germline values: CDR1 MGHRA, CDR2 YSYEKL. CDR3 size: 13 residues. CDR3 sequence: CASSQSETYEQYF.

V is TRBV5-6 and J is TRBJ2-2; no DNA is available, so the TRBD2 call from TCRdb remains unchecked. Germline V lookup: CDR1 SGHDT, CDR2 YYEEEE. This CDR3 has 16 residues. The chain's CDR3 is CASSFASVSNTGELFF.

The chain has TRBV27 and TRBJ2-3; the D gene TCRdb calls, TRBD1, cannot be checked with no DNA. CDR1 is MNHEY and CDR2 is SMNVEV in the germline V gene (reference sequence). The CDR3 sequence is 14 residues long. CDR3 region: CASSWGKGTDTQYF.

The J gene is TRBJ2-5, the V gene TRBV28; TCRdb designates TRBD1, a call that cannot be tested without DNA. The germline CDR1 and CDR2 sequences are MDHEN and SYDVKM. The CDR3 is 12 residues long. CDR3 protein: CASGTGEETQYF. The entire variable domain, with the rest obtained from reference TRBV28 and TRBJ2-5, is as follows: DVKVTQSSRYLVKRTGEKVFLECVQDMDHENMFWYRQDPGLGLRLIYFSYDVKMKEKGDIPEGYSVSREKKERFSLILESASTNQTSMYLCASGTGEETQYFGPGTRLLVL.

The rearrangement uses TRBV7-3 and TRBJ2-3; TCRdb calls TRBD1, which cannot be checked without DNA. CDR3 length equals 18 residues. Germline CDR1 and CDR2: SGHTA and FQGTGA. The CDR3 region is CASSRPGRARPLADTQYF.

The chain has TRBV6-2 or TRBV6-3 and TRBJ2-7; TCRdb designates TRBD1, a call that cannot be tested without DNA. CDR1 and CDR2 from the germline V gene are MNHEY and SVGEGT. CDR3 length: 14 amino acids. The CDR3 here is CASSYGTGYYEQYF.

The rearrangement uses TRBV29-1 and TRBJ1-4; absent DNA, TCRdb's TRBD1 call cannot be checked. The CDR3 runs to 13 residues. The germline CDR1 and CDR2 sequences are SQVTM and ANQGSEA. Here the CDR3 reads CSVEGGAGEKLFF.

V usage is TRBV15 and J usage is TRBJ2-7. In germline, CDR1 is LNHNV, CDR2 YYDKDF (reference sequence). This CDR3 region has 17 residues. CDR3 sequence reads: CATSRVLLGGVGDEQYF.

The genes are TRBV5-1 and TRBJ2-3; checking the TCRdb D call of TRBD1 is not possible without DNA. From germline, CDR1 is SGHRS and CDR2 YFSETQ. CDR3 size: 12 residues. The CDR3 region is CASSLEGNTQYF. The variable domain in full, with the rest retrieved from reference TRBV5-1 and TRBJ2-3, is KAGVTQTPRYLIKTRGQQVTLSCSPISGHRSVSWYQQTPGQGLQFLFEYFSETQRNKGNFPGRFSGRQFSNSRSEMNVSTLELGDSALYLCASSLEGNTQYFGPGTRLTVL.

The rearrangement links TRBV25-1 to TRBJ2-1; TCRdb returns TRBD1, unconfirmable since there is no DNA. CDR1 is MGHDK and CDR2 is SYGVNS in the germline V gene. The CDR3 has 13 residues. The CDR3 region is CASAQRGRNEQFF.

The chain carries TRBV29-1 and TRBJ1-1. CDR1 is SQVTM and CDR2 is ANQGSEA in the germline V gene. This CDR3 comprises 12 residues. The CDR3: CSVDSLFTEAFF.

The chain recombines TRBV12-3 or TRBV12-4 with TRBJ2-7; the TCRdb D gene call, TRBD1, has no DNA to confirm it. The CDR3 covers 13 residues. CDR3 sequence: CASSFLTQGEQYF.

This chain uses TRBV29-1 with TRBJ2-1. The CDR3 runs to 11 residues. The V gene's germline CDR1 is SQVTM and CDR2 ANQGSEA. CDR3 amino acids: CSVGPYNEQFF.

CDR3 in amino acids: CASRAPGGLIGNEQFF. V usage is TRBV5-1 and J usage is TRBJ2-1; the TCRdb call, TRBD1, lacks DNA for checking. The CDR3 sequence is 16 residues long. Germline V gene lookup returns CDR1 SGHRS and CDR2 YFSETQ.

This chain connects TRBV28 to TRBJ2-7; with no DNA, the TCRdb D assignment of TRBD2 cannot be verified. The CDR3 loop spans 14 amino acids. In germline, CDR1 is MDHEN, CDR2 SYDVKM. CDR3 amino acids: CASSLAGSTYEQYF.

The rearrangement links TRBV7-9 to TRBJ1-4; TCRdb outputs TRBD1, but without DNA this stays unchecked. The germline V gene has CDR1 SEHNR and CDR2 FQNEAQ (reference sequence). The CDR3 runs 15 residues. This CDR3 reads CAYYPPGGVGEKLFF.

The chain uses TRBV20-1 and TRBJ1-5; the D call from TCRdb, TRBD1, cannot be confirmed without DNA. The germline gives CDR1 DFQATT, CDR2 SNEGSKA (reference sequence). The length of the CDR3 is 14 residues. The CDR3 sequence: CSAHSQGANQPQHF.

This chain links TRBV25-1 with TRBJ1-2. This CDR3 is built from 11 residues. Germline V gives CDR1 MGHDK, CDR2 SYGVNS. CDR3 protein: CAVLTNYGYTF.

The chain recombines TRBV7-8 with TRBJ2-2; TCRdb picks TRBD1, but there is no DNA to check that call. Germline CDR1 SGHVS, CDR2 FQNEAQ. This CDR3 has 15 amino acids. CDR3 amino acids: CASSLGQGYAGELFF.

The rearrangement joins TRBV19 to TRBJ1-1; the D call from TCRdb, TRBD1, cannot be confirmed without DNA. The CDR3 has 16 residues. Germline V gives CDR1 LNHDA, CDR2 SQIVND (reference sequence). This CDR3 reads CAGSMGDLGPGTEAFF.

The genes are TRBV12-3 or TRBV12-4 and TRBJ2-7; lacking DNA, the TRBD1 call made by TCRdb goes unchecked. CDR3 length equals 12 residues. CDR3 sequence reads: CASGDRVYEQYF.